This section outlines one T cell receptor beta chain sequence together with its context. What it recognizes is unknown. Heparinised blood was drawn once per donor, averaging roughly 120 mL. This sample was taken from a study of beta chain features in type 1 diabetes. In the study overall: No patient-donor differences in age, gender, total cells or subset yield. Across the samples, some 99 million sorted cells were examined in total. Study-level results: Fewer insertions but more deletions were seen at VDJ junctions in type 1 diabetes patients.

Isolated RNA was reverse transcribed in full, so expressed TCRB transcripts were sequenced. This table comes from immunoSEQ multiplex PCR, and its TCRdb copy is limited to in-frame clones, with some not included. The sample includes 900,000 or so clones, around a sixth seen only once; the top ten take 0.023%. This clonotype originated in a woman younger than 30 in good health. Sequencing was carried out using naive CD4+ T cells from blood.

As DNA, the CDR3 is TGCGCCAGCAGCTCGGGACAGATCCCTTCGAATGAAAAACTGTTTTTT. It is translated as CASSSGQIPSNEKLFF. The genes are TRBV5-1 and TRBJ1-4; 7 nucleotides agree with TRBD1. Germline CDR1 SGHRS, CDR2 YFSETQ. CDR3 length: 16 residues. Trimming at V came to 3 bases and at J to 5 bases, leaving 10 bases not matched to a gene.